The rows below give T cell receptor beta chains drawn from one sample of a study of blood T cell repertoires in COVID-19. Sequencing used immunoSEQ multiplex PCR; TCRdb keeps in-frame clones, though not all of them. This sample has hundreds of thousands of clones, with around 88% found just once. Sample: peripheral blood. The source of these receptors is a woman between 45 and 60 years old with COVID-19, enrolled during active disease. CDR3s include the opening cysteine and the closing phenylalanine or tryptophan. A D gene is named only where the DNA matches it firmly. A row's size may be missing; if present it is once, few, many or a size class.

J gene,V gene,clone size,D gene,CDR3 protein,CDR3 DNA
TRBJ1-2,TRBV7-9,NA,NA,CASSLQLSIGRGKKGYTF,TGTGCCAGCAGCTTACAACTATCTATAGGGAGAGGGAAGAAGGGCTACACCTTC
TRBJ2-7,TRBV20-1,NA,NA,CSANERATTSYEQYF,TGCAGTGCTAATGAGAGGGCCACTACCTCCTACGAGCAGTACTTC
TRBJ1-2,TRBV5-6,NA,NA,CASSLAGRSPNYGYTF,TGTGCCAGCAGCTTGGCGGGGAGAAGCCCCAACTATGGCTACACCTTC
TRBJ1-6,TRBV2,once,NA,CASSVTANNSPLHF,TGTGCCAGCAGTGTGACAGCCAATAATTCACCCCTCCACTTT
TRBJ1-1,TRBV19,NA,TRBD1,CASSIHRGRDTEAFF,TGTGCCAGTAGTATTCACAGGGGGAGAGACACTGAAGCTTTCTTT
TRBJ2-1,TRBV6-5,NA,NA,CASSPDSYNEQFF,TGTGCCAGCAGTCCAGACAGTTACAATGAGCAGTTCTTC
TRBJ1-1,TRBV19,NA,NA,CASSAPGGAGTEAFF,TGTGCCAGTAGTGCCCCCGGGGGGGCTGGCACTGAAGCTTTCTTT
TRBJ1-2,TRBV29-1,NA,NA,CSVERWGDSVNYGYTF,TGCAGCGTTGAACGGTGGGGAGACTCCGTTAACTATGGCTACACCTTC
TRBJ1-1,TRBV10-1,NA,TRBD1,CAIQPDRGWTEAFF,TGCGCCATTCAGCCTGACAGGGGATGGACTGAAGCTTTCTTT
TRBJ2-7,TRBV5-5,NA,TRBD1,CASSPLTGGYEQYF,TGTGCCAGCAGTCCCTTGACAGGGGGCTACGAGCAGTACTTC
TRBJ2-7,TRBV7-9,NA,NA,CASSVISGNEQYF,TGTGCCAGCAGCGTCATATCAGGCAACGAGCAGTACTTC
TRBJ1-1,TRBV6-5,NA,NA,CASARPGSRFEAFF,TGTGCCAGCGCCCGTCCCGGGTCGAGGTTTGAAGCTTTCTTT
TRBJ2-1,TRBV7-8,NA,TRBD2,CASSPSGASGGYNEQFF,TGTGCCAGCAGCCCCAGTGGGGCTAGCGGGGGATACAATGAGCAGTTCTTC
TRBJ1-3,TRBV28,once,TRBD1,CASSYRGPGNTIYF,TGTGCCAGCTCTTACAGGGGTCCTGGAAACACCATATATTTT
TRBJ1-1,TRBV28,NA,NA,CASKFWGGTNTEAFF,TGTGCCAGCAAGTTTTGGGGGGGAACGAACACTGAAGCTTTCTTT
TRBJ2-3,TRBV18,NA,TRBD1,CASSLGQGRDTQYF,TGTGCCAGCTCGCTGGGACAGGGGAGAGATACGCAGTATTTT
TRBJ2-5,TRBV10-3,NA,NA,CAISEPAGPRQETQYF,TGTGCCATCAGTGAGCCGGCGGGACCGAGACAAGAGACCCAGTACTTC
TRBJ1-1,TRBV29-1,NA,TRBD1,CSVGTGLNTEAFF,TGCAGCGTCGGGACAGGGTTGAACACTGAAGCTTTCTTT
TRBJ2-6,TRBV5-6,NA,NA,CASSLLRSGANVLTF,TGTGCCAGCAGCTTGTTGCGGTCCGGGGCCAACGTCCTGACTTTC
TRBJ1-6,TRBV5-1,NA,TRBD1,CASSLGQGANSPLHF,TGCGCCAGCAGCTTGGGACAGGGGGCGAATTCACCCCTCCACTTT
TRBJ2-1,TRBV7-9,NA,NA,CASSFGDRGWEQFF,TGTGCCAGCAGCTTCGGCGACCGCGGTTGGGAGCAGTTCTTC
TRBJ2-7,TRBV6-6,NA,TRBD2,CASSSRGDEQYF,TGTGCCAGCAGCTCCCGGGGGGACGAGCAGTACTTC